The rows below give T cell receptor beta chains drawn from one sample of a study of blood T cell repertoires in COVID-19. The data were produced by immunoSEQ multiplex PCR, yet TCRdb's version contains in-frame clones alone and is incomplete. The sample contains about 190,000 clones, 70% to 80% of which appear only once. The source material was peripheral blood. These TCRs come from a woman between 45 and 65 years old with acute or convalescent COVID-19. Each CDR3 is given with its conserved first and last residue. The order of the fields is J gene, V gene, clone size, D gene, CDR3 DNA, CDR3 protein. A D gene is named only where the DNA matches it firmly. Expanded clones get a size class; other rows say once, few or many, or leave the size out.

j_gene: TRBJ1-2; v_gene: TRBV29-1; abundance: many; d_gene: NA; CDR3nt: TGCAGCGTCTCTAACTTGGGAGGGAACTATGGCTACACCTTC; CDR3aa: CSVSNLGGNYGYTF
j_gene: TRBJ2-3; v_gene: TRBV19; abundance: NA; d_gene: NA; CDR3nt: TGTGCCAGTAGTCTGGGACAAAATACGCAGTATTTT; CDR3aa: CASSLGQNTQYF
j_gene: TRBJ1-2; v_gene: TRBV10-3; abundance: NA; d_gene: TRBD1; CDR3nt: TGTGCCATCAGCACGACAGGGGTAAACTATGGCTACACCTTC; CDR3aa: CAISTTGVNYGYTF
j_gene: TRBJ2-3; v_gene: TRBV29-1; abundance: NA; d_gene: NA; CDR3nt: TGCAGCGTTATGACTAGCACAGATACGCAGTATTTT; CDR3aa: CSVMTSTDTQYF
j_gene: TRBJ1-5; v_gene: TRBV4-1; abundance: NA; d_gene: NA; CDR3nt: TGCGCCAGCAGCCCAATCGGGGAGGGCGCAGAGCAGCCCCAGCATTTT; CDR3aa: CASSPIGEGAEQPQHF
j_gene: TRBJ1-3; v_gene: TRBV5-1; abundance: NA; d_gene: NA; CDR3nt: TGCGCCAGCAGCCTCGGTGGGCCGACATACGGCTCTGGAAACACCATATATTTT; CDR3aa: CASSLGGPTYGSGNTIYF
j_gene: TRBJ2-7; v_gene: TRBV2; abundance: once; d_gene: TRBD1; CDR3nt: TGTGCCAGCAGTGAAGACTGGACAGGGGGTGCCTACGAGCAGTACTTC; CDR3aa: CASSEDWTGGAYEQYF
j_gene: TRBJ2-7; v_gene: TRBV6-6; abundance: once; d_gene: NA; CDR3nt: TGTGCCAGCAAAGTTACGTCAGGGGTCTCCTACGAGCAGTACTTC; CDR3aa: CASKVTSGVSYEQYF
j_gene: TRBJ2-1; v_gene: TRBV11-2; abundance: NA; d_gene: TRBD2; CDR3nt: TGTGCCAGCAGCTTCGGGACTAGCGTGCTCGGGGCCTACAATGAGCAGTTCTTC; CDR3aa: CASSFGTSVLGAYNEQFF
j_gene: TRBJ1-2; v_gene: TRBV6-5; abundance: NA; d_gene: TRBD1; CDR3nt: TGTGCCAGCAGTTACTCTGTGGGACAGCTTCGCTATGGCTACACCTTC; CDR3aa: CASSYSVGQLRYGYTF
j_gene: TRBJ2-5; v_gene: TRBV24-1; abundance: NA; d_gene: TRBD2; CDR3nt: TGTGCCACCAGTGACCCCGCCGGGGGGGAGGGGACCCAGTACTTC; CDR3aa: CATSDPAGGEGTQYF
j_gene: TRBJ1-1; v_gene: TRBV5-4; abundance: NA; d_gene: TRBD1; CDR3nt: TGTGCCAGCAGCTTGTTTCTAGGGGGCGCTGAAGCTTTCTTT; CDR3aa: CASSLFLGGAEAFF
j_gene: TRBJ2-7; v_gene: TRBV18; abundance: NA; d_gene: NA; CDR3nt: TGTGCCAGCTCACGCCGGGGTGACCTCTACGAGCAGTACTTC; CDR3aa: CASSRRGDLYEQYF
j_gene: TRBJ2-2; v_gene: TRBV4-2; abundance: NA; d_gene: NA; CDR3nt: TGTGCCAGCAGCCAAGTAGACGTTTGGGGCAGAGTTTGGGGCGGGGAGCTGTTTTTT; CDR3aa: CASSQVDVWGRVWGGELFF
j_gene: TRBJ2-3; v_gene: TRBV6-5; abundance: NA; d_gene: NA; CDR3nt: TGTGCCAGCAGACCCGGATGGACTGCCACAGATACGCAGTATTTT; CDR3aa: CASRPGWTATDTQYF
j_gene: TRBJ1-4; v_gene: TRBV7-2; abundance: NA; d_gene: NA; CDR3nt: TGTGCCAGCAGCTTAGTGGGGGGAGTTAATGAAAAACTGTTTTTT; CDR3aa: CASSLVGGVNEKLFF
j_gene: TRBJ1-5; v_gene: TRBV6-5; abundance: NA; d_gene: NA; CDR3nt: TGTGCCAGCAGGCCGGGGGGGAATCAGCCCCAGCATTTT; CDR3aa: CASRPGGNQPQHF
j_gene: TRBJ1-5; v_gene: TRBV20-1; abundance: NA; d_gene: NA; CDR3nt: TGCAGTGCTAGTAAGAGCCCCGTCAGCGGCAATCAGCCCCAGCATTTT; CDR3aa: CSASKSPVSGNQPQHF
j_gene: TRBJ2-7; v_gene: TRBV3-1/TRBV3-2; abundance: NA; d_gene: TRBD2; CDR3nt: TGTGCCAGCAGCCAAGTAAAACTAGCGGGGGTATACGAGCAGTACTTC; CDR3aa: CASSQVKLAGVYEQYF
j_gene: TRBJ1-4; v_gene: TRBV28; abundance: once; d_gene: TRBD1; CDR3nt: TGTGCCAGCAGTTTAGAAACAGGGGGAACTAATGAAAAACTGTTTTTT; CDR3aa: CASSLETGGTNEKLFF
j_gene: TRBJ2-1; v_gene: TRBV4-1; abundance: NA; d_gene: TRBD2; CDR3nt: TGCGCCAGCAGCCAAACTAGCGGGGGGTCTAGCTCCTACAATGAGCAGTTCTTC; CDR3aa: CASSQTSGGSSSYNEQFF
j_gene: TRBJ1-1; v_gene: TRBV3-1/TRBV3-2; abundance: once; d_gene: TRBD1; CDR3nt: TGTGCCAGCAGCCAAGCAGGGGGCACTGAAGCTTTCTTT; CDR3aa: CASSQAGGTEAFF
j_gene: TRBJ2-1; v_gene: TRBV14; abundance: NA; d_gene: TRBD2; CDR3nt: TGTGCCAGCAGCCTTGGGACTAGCGGGGGGCCATACAATGAGCAGTTCTTC; CDR3aa: CASSLGTSGGPYNEQFF
j_gene: TRBJ1-4; v_gene: TRBV19; abundance: NA; d_gene: TRBD1; CDR3nt: TGTGCCAGCACAGGGGGCTTTAATGAAAAACTGTTTTTT; CDR3aa: CASTGGFNEKLFF
j_gene: TRBJ2-3; v_gene: TRBV6-1; abundance: once; d_gene: NA; CDR3nt: TGTGCCAGCAGGACCGCCGCTGTAAGAGGAGATACGCAGTATTTT; CDR3aa: CASRTAAVRGDTQYF
j_gene: TRBJ1-6; v_gene: TRBV27; abundance: NA; d_gene: TRBD1; CDR3nt: TGTGCCAGCAGTTTTCTTCAGGGGGCGCAGAGCAATTCACCCCTCCACTTT; CDR3aa: CASSFLQGAQSNSPLHF
j_gene: TRBJ1-2; v_gene: TRBV2; abundance: NA; d_gene: TRBD1; CDR3nt: TGTGCCAGCAGACTCCGGGACAGGGCAGAGGGCTACACCTTC; CDR3aa: CASRLRDRAEGYTF
j_gene: TRBJ2-1; v_gene: TRBV12-3/TRBV12-4; abundance: NA; d_gene: NA; CDR3nt: TGTGCCAGCAGGCGTCGGGGCTACAATGAGCAGTTCTTC; CDR3aa: CASRRRGYNEQFF
j_gene: TRBJ2-2; v_gene: TRBV6-5; abundance: NA; d_gene: TRBD1; CDR3nt: TGTGCCAGCAGTAGGGACAGGAACACCGGGGAGCTGTTTTTT; CDR3aa: CASSRDRNTGELFF
j_gene: TRBJ2-7; v_gene: TRBV19; abundance: NA; d_gene: NA; CDR3nt: TGTGCCAGTAGGTCGACAGGTTCGATTAAAGAGCAGTACTTC; CDR3aa: CASRSTGSIKEQYF
j_gene: TRBJ2-1; v_gene: TRBV6-5; abundance: NA; d_gene: NA; CDR3nt: TGTGCCAGCAGTCCAGGGGCGTACAATGAGCAGTTCTTC; CDR3aa: CASSPGAYNEQFF
j_gene: TRBJ2-3; v_gene: TRBV7-2; abundance: NA; d_gene: NA; CDR3nt: TGTGCCAGCAGCTTAGGGAGGGGGCAACGAACAGATACGCAGTATTTT; CDR3aa: CASSLGRGQRTDTQYF
j_gene: TRBJ2-7; v_gene: TRBV27; abundance: few; d_gene: TRBD2; CDR3nt: TGTGCCAGCAGAGAACCTAGCGGCGGCTCCTACGAGCAGTACTTC; CDR3aa: CASREPSGGSYEQYF
j_gene: TRBJ1-1; v_gene: TRBV18; abundance: NA; d_gene: TRBD1; CDR3nt: TGTGCCAGCTCCCTCGACAGGGTAGGAGTTAACACTGAAGCTTTCTTT; CDR3aa: CASSLDRVGVNTEAFF
j_gene: TRBJ1-2; v_gene: TRBV7-2; abundance: NA; d_gene: TRBD1; CDR3nt: TGTGCCAGCTCCCCGGGACAGTACTATGGCTACACCTTC; CDR3aa: CASSPGQYYGYTF
j_gene: TRBJ2-7; v_gene: TRBV27; abundance: few; d_gene: TRBD2; CDR3nt: TGTGCCAGCAGCAAGTTAGCGGGAGGGACCTACGAGCAGTACTTC; CDR3aa: CASSKLAGGTYEQYF
j_gene: TRBJ1-4; v_gene: TRBV7-2; abundance: NA; d_gene: TRBD1; CDR3nt: TGTGCCAGCAGAAGGGGGCGGGGACAAGTGAAGGAAAAACTGTTTTTT; CDR3aa: CASRRGRGQVKEKLFF
j_gene: TRBJ1-6; v_gene: TRBV6-5; abundance: once; d_gene: NA; CDR3nt: TGTGCCAGCAGTCTGGGGGCAGGACCTAATTCACCCCTCCACTTT; CDR3aa: CASSLGAGPNSPLHF